The present T cell receptor (beta chain) was sequenced within a study of blood T cell repertoires in COVID-19. Turning to the study itself: The United States, Italy and Spain supplied acute and convalescent COVID-19 samples.

In the original analysis: Quantification of nucleated cells was approximated via reference gene primer amplification. The protocol was immunoSEQ multiplex PCR, while the TCRdb copy is restricted to in-frame clones and leaves out a portion. For V, J and clone size, that table is used; D and trimming come from the DNA. The data show about 51,000 clones, roughly 91% seen once. This clonotype originated in a middle-aged man with active COVID-19. Sample: peripheral blood.

DNA for the CDR3: TGTGCCAGCGGGTCCCCCGCGGCAGAGACCCAGTACTTC. Translation: CASGSPAAETQYF. The rearrangement uses TRBV3-1 (or the pseudogene TRBV3-2) and TRBJ2-5, with D unresolved. V was shortened by 8 bases and J by 4 bases, with 14 bases between the two germline ends. Germline V gene sequence: CDR1 LGHDT, CDR2 YNNKEL (reference sequence). This CDR3 spans 13 amino acids.